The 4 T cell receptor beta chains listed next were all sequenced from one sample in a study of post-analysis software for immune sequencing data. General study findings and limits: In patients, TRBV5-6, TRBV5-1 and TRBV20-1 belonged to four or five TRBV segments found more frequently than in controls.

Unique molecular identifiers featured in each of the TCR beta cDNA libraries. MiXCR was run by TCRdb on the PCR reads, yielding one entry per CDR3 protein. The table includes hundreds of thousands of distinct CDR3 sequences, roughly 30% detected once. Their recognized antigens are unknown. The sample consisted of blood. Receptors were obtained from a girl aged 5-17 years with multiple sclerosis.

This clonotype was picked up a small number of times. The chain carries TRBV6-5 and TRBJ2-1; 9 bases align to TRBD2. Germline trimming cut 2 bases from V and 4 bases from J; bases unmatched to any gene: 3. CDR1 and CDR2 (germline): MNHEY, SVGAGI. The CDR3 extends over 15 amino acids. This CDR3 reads CASSYSGGLYNEQFF. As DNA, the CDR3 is TGTGCCAGCAGTTACAGCGGGGGGCTATACAATGAGCAGTTCTTC.

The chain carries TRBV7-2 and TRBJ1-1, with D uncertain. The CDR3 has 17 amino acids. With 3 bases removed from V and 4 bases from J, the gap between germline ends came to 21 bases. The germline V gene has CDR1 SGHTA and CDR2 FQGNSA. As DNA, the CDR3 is TGTGCCAGCAGCTTCAGTAGCAGATGGGATCGACCCACTGAAGCTTTCTTT. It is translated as CASSFSSRWDRPTEAFF. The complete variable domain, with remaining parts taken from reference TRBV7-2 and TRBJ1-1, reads GAGVSQSPSNKVTEKGKDVELRCDPISGHTALYWYRQSLGQGLEFLIYFQGNSAPDKSGLPSDRFSAERTGGSVSTLTIQRTQQEDSAVYLCASSFSSRWDRPTEAFFGQGTRLTVV.

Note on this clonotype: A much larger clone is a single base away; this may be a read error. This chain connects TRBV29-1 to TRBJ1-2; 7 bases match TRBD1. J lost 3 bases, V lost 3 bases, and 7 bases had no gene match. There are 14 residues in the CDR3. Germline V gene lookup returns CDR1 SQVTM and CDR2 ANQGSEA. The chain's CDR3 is CSVEGRGQDYGYTF. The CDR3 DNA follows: TGCAGCGTTGAGGGCAGAGGACAGGACTATGGCTACACCTTC.

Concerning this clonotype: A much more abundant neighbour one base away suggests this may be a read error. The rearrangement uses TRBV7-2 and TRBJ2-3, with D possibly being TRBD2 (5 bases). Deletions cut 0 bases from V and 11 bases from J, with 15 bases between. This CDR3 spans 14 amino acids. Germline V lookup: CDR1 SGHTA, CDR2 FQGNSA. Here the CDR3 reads CASSLAKSASGQYF. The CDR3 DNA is TGTGCCAGCAGCTTAGCGAAATCCGCCAGCGGGCAGTATTTT. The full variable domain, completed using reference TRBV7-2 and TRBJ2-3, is GAGVSQSPSNKVTEKGKDVELRCDPISGHTALYWYRQSLGQGLEFLIYFQGNSAPDKSGLPSDRFSAERTGGSVSTLTIQRTQQEDSAVYLCASSLAKSASGQYFGPGTRLTVL.